Listed here is a single T cell receptor beta chain. Its antigen is unidentified. The donors were in the 120-subject validation cohort, distinct from the roughly 600-subject first cohort. Using immunoSEQ multiplex PCR, the repertoire was profiled, and TCRdb retains in-frame clones only, with some absent. The sample has about 120,000 clones, 89% seen once; the top ten hold roughly 2%. This sample is part of a study of cytomegalovirus exposure and HLA in healthy donors. Germline CDR1 SEHNR, CDR2 FQNEAQ (reference sequence). This CDR3 has 12 residues. The germline V and J ends were trimmed by 6 bases and 8 bases, with 13 bases remaining between them. Study-level results: In vitro assays verified that a few CMV-associated chains recognized CMV antigens specifically.

The sequencing input was PBMCs. This TCR came from a young woman in good health and CMV-seronegative. The chain combines TRBV7-9 with TRBJ1-1; D is ambiguous. The CDR3 spells CASSGFAAEAFF. Written as DNA, the CDR3 is TGTGCCAGCAGTGGATTTGCGGCGGAAGCTTTCTTT.